The 17 T cell receptor beta chains in this list originate from one sample, sequenced in a study of cytomegalovirus exposure and HLA in healthy donors. Generated by immunoSEQ multiplex PCR, the TCRdb table keeps only in-frame clones and is missing some. The sample includes more than 100,000 clones, more than 70% of them seen just once. Sequences were obtained from PBMCs. These receptors were collected from a man younger than 45 in good health and CMV-seronegative.

This clone was observed a few times. The junction departs from the called germline gene at one end, perhaps through a read error. This sequence joins TRBV9 and TRBJ2-1; D perhaps matches TRBD2 (6 bases). The CDR3 contains 13 residues. Germline V gene lookup returns CDR1 SGDLS and CDR2 YYNGEE. The CDR3 is CASSVGGSGFLLF. CDR3 DNA: TGTGCCAGCAGCGTAGGTGGAAGCGGGTTCCTCCTCTTC.

There are a few counts of this clone. This chain joins TRBV6-6 and TRBJ1-6, with D unresolved. Trimming shortened V by 6 bases and J by 0 bases, and 9 bases separated the two germline ends. From germline, CDR1 is MNHNY and CDR2 SVGAGI (reference sequence). The CDR3 spans 15 residues. As DNA, the CDR3 is TGTGCCAGCAGGGACGGGAGCTCCTATAATTCACCCCTCCACTTT. Translated, it gives CASRDGSSYNSPLHF.

V usage is TRBV10-3 and J usage is TRBJ1-1; D is uncertain. This CDR3 spans 14 amino acids. The germline CDR1 and CDR2 sequences are ENHRY and SYGVKD. Trimming stripped 3 bases from V and 5 bases from J, with 13 bases between. Here the CDR3 reads CAISEVGGLTEAFF. The CDR3 DNA sequence: TGTGCCATCAGTGAAGTAGGAGGTTTGACTGAAGCTTTCTTT.

This clone turned up a few times. The chain recombines TRBV19 with TRBJ2-4; the D gene is possibly TRBD2 (5 bases). Germline-derived CDR1 and CDR2 are LNHDA and SQIVND (reference sequence). The CDR3 is 12 amino acids. V dropped 4 bases and J dropped 8 bases, with 9 bases sitting between them. The CDR3 protein is CASSNTGYIQYF. In DNA form, the CDR3 reads TGTGCCAGTAGTAATACGGGATACATTCAGTACTTC.

CDR3 nucleotide sequence: TGTGCCAGCAGTCTTCCCGGGACTAGCGGAAATGAGCAGTTCTTC. As protein: CASSLPGTSGNEQFF. The chain employs TRBV6-1 and TRBJ2-1, with 11 bases lining up with TRBD2. This CDR3 has 15 amino acids. V gave up 5 bases and J gave up 7 bases; unmatched junction bases: 7. CDR1 and CDR2 (germline): MNHNS, SASEGT.

This clone was picked up a small number of times. The chain employs TRBV10-1 and TRBJ1-2, with TRBD1 identical over 11 bases. Germline V gene lookup returns CDR1 WNHNN and CDR2 SYGVQD (reference sequence). Trimming at V came to 6 bases and at J to 8 bases, leaving 5 bases not matched to a gene. The CDR3 covers 13 residues. The CDR3 loop is CASSGQGAVGYTF. The DNA of the CDR3 is TGCGCCAGCAGCGGACAGGGGGCTGTCGGCTACACCTTC.

This chain connects TRBV7-9 to TRBJ2-3, with a tentative D call TRBD2 (5 bases). The germline V gene has CDR1 SEHNR and CDR2 FQNEAQ (reference sequence). This CDR3 has 14 residues. Trimming took off 4 bases at V and 4 bases at J, with 12 bases between the two ends. The CDR3 coding sequence is TGTGCCAGCAGCTACCCCACACTAGCAGATACGCAGTATTTT. It yields the protein CASSYPTLADTQYF.

The chain combines TRBV27 with TRBJ2-7; TRBD2 aligns across 9 bases. After removal of 1 base from V and 3 bases from J, the junction contained 4 bases not matched to a gene. Germline CDR1 and CDR2: MNHEY and SMNVEV (reference sequence). The CDR3 is 15 residues long. CDR3: CASSLWASGNYEQYF. CDR3 nucleotides: TGTGCCAGCAGTTTATGGGCTAGCGGGAACTACGAGCAGTACTTC.

This chain joins TRBV4-3 and TRBJ2-5; perhaps TRBD1 as D (6 bases). Germline loops: CDR1 LGHNA, CDR2 YSLEER. The CDR3 runs to 14 residues. Trimming took off 2 bases at V and 5 bases at J, with 12 bases between the two ends. The CDR3 is CASSQLGGGETQYF. The CDR3 DNA sequence: TGCGCCAGCAGCCAATTAGGGGGTGGGGAGACCCAGTACTTC.

V gene TRBV6-6 combines with J gene TRBJ2-4; 7 nucleotides agree with TRBD1. The CDR3 covers 14 residues. Germline V gene sequence: CDR1 MNHNY, CDR2 SVGAGI (reference sequence). In nucleotides, the CDR3 is TGTGTCCCCCCACCGACAGGGTGGGAAAACATTCAGTACTTC. This encodes CVPPPTGWENIQYF.

This chain links TRBV25-1 with TRBJ2-6; the D gene is possibly TRBD2 (6 bases). The V gene's germline CDR1 is MGHDK and CDR2 SYGVNS. V was cut by 3 bases and J by 4 bases, with 19 bases left in between. There are 18 residues in the CDR3. The CDR3 loop is CASSEGAGRRSGANVLTF. The CDR3 DNA sequence: TGTGCCAGCAGTGAGGGCGCGGGACGGCGTAGCGGGGCCAACGTCCTGACTTTC. Using reference TRBV25-1 and TRBJ2-6 for the parts outside the CDR3, the full variable domain is EADIYQTPRYLVIGTGKKITLECSQTMGHDKMYWYQQDPGMELHLIHYSYGVNSTEKGDLSSESTVSRIRTEHFPLTLESARPSHTSQYLCASSEGAGRRSGANVLTFGAGSRLTVL.

Turning to this clone: Other DNA sequences of this sample code for an identical CDR3. The chain combines TRBV5-1 with TRBJ2-1; TRBD2 aligns across 13 bases. The CDR3 has 15 amino acids. The germline V gene encodes CDR1 SGHRS and CDR2 YFSETQ. V trimming: 3 bases; J trimming: 6 bases; junction bases outside the gene matches: 3. The CDR3 here is CASSSLAGGPNEQFF. The CDR3 coding sequence is TGCGCCAGCAGCTCACTAGCGGGAGGGCCCAATGAGCAGTTCTTC.

V is TRBV29-1 and J is TRBJ2-7; 8 bases fit TRBD2. Germline values: CDR1 SQVTM, CDR2 ANQGSEA. This CDR3 has 13 amino acids. With V trimmed by 7 bases and J by 1 base, 6 bases remained unmatched. CDR3 protein: CSAGAGGSYEQYF. CDR3 coding DNA: TGCAGCGCCGGGGCGGGAGGATCCTACGAGCAGTACTTC.

This sequence joins TRBV6-1 and TRBJ1-5, with D possibly being TRBD1 (5 bases). This CDR3 contains 17 residues. Germline-derived CDR1 and CDR2 are MNHNS and SASEGT. V was shortened by 3 bases and J by 0 bases, with 15 bases between the two germline ends. The CDR3 region is CASSEVGGEDSNQPQHF. The CDR3 bases are TGTGCCAGCAGTGAGGTTGGAGGGGAGGATAGCAATCAGCCCCAGCATTTT.

V usage is TRBV2 and J usage is TRBJ1-5; D is unresolved. The CDR3 runs 14 residues. V gave up 3 bases and J gave up 6 bases, with 12 bases separating them. Germline V gene sequence: CDR1 SNHLY, CDR2 FYNNEI. Here the CDR3 reads CASSDSGPPQPQHF. Here the CDR3 DNA reads TGTGCCAGCAGTGACTCAGGTCCCCCTCAGCCCCAGCATTTT.

This clone was seen only a few times. The chain uses TRBV9 and TRBJ2-1; 8 bases map to TRBD2. The trim removed 4 bases at V and 7 bases at J, leaving 16 bases unmatched. This CDR3 comprises 17 residues. Germline lookup yields CDR1 SGDLS and CDR2 YYNGEE. The chain's CDR3 is CASSPRGGTNHGNEQFF. CDR3 DNA: TGTGCCAGCAGCCCCCGGGGGGGGACAAACCATGGGAATGAGCAGTTCTTC.

The chain employs TRBV11-2 and TRBJ2-7; D is uncertain. CDR1 is SGHAT, CDR2 FQNNGV, per germline. The CDR3 spans 14 residues. Trimming took off 6 bases at V and 7 bases at J, with 19 bases between the two ends. The CDR3 reads CASREMGTTREQYF. DNA of the CDR3: TGTGCCAGCAGAGAAATGGGCACGACCCGGGAGCAGTACTTC.